What follows are 10 T cell receptor beta chains derived from one specimen sequenced in a study of T cell responses to AZD1222 COVID-19 vaccine. Generated by immunoSEQ multiplex PCR, the TCRdb table keeps only in-frame clones and is missing some. The sample includes 95,000 to 150,000 clones, roughly 91% of them seen just once. Sequenced material: peripheral blood, taken on day 0 of MenACWY control vaccination. The receptor set was obtained from an adult in good health.

This sequence joins TRBV4-2 and TRBJ2-7, with TRBD2 as a possible D gene (6 bases). The CDR3 has 16 residues. CDR1 and CDR2 (germline): LGHNA, YNFKEQ. V gave up 0 bases and J gave up 2 bases, with 14 bases separating them. The DNA of the CDR3 is TGTGCCAGCAGCCAAGATTTCCAGCGGGTAACCTACGAGCAGTACTTC. This gives the protein CASSQDFQRVTYEQYF.

The chain recombines TRBV11-2 with TRBJ2-5; D ambiguous. The V end was cut by 0 bases, the J end by 3 bases, with 23 bases between. Germline CDR1 is SGHAT and CDR2 is FQNNGV. The CDR3 is 19 amino acids. CDR3 in DNA: TGTGCCAGCAGCTTAGATGGATGGAGTAGCCGCCCCCGGGAAGAGACCCAGTACTTC. Residues: CASSLDGWSSRPREETQYF.

V usage is TRBV19 and J usage is TRBJ2-6; D is possibly TRBD1 (5 bases). Trimming left V 7 bases short and J 1 base short, with 8 bases between. Germline lookup yields CDR1 LNHDA and CDR2 SQIVND (reference sequence). The CDR3 length is 14 residues. For the CDR3, the DNA is TGTGCCAGTAATCAGGGTTCTGGGGCCAACGTCCTGACTTTC. This codes for CASNQGSGANVLTF.

The chain couples TRBV7-8 to TRBJ2-2, with TRBD2 as a possible D gene (6 bases). The CDR3 is 14 amino acids. Deletions cut 5 bases from V and 6 bases from J, with 13 bases between. Germline CDR1 and CDR2: SGHVS and FQNEAQ. DNA for the CDR3: TGTGCCAGCAGCCCCCGCGGGGCGGCCGGGGAGCTGTTTTTT. Its protein is CASSPRGAAGELFF.

This clone was picked up one time. The chain combines TRBV3-1 (or the pseudogene TRBV3-2) with TRBJ1-1, with unresolved D. CDR3 length: 15 residues. V was shortened by 1 base and J by 1 base, with 10 bases between the two germline ends. The V gene's germline CDR1 is LGHDT and CDR2 YNNKEL (reference sequence). CDR3 residues: CASSQGVSRNTEAFF. In DNA form, the CDR3 reads TGTGCCAGCAGCCAAGGTGTAAGCCGGAACACTGAAGCTTTCTTT.

The J gene is TRBJ2-1, the V gene TRBV7-3; tentatively, D is TRBD1 or TRBD2 (6 bases each). CDR1 is SGHTA and CDR2 is FQGTGA in the germline V gene. The CDR3 consists of 15 residues. Between the trimmed V and J ends, which lost 1 base and 2 bases, there was a span of 9 bases. The CDR3 is CASSLRRGTYNEQFF. CDR3 DNA: TGTGCCAGCAGCTTAAGGAGGGGGACCTACAATGAGCAGTTCTTC.

V usage is TRBV11-2 and J usage is TRBJ2-3; D might be TRBD2 (6 bases). Germline V gives CDR1 SGHAT, CDR2 FQNNGV. The CDR3 runs 13 residues. The germline V and J ends were trimmed by 2 bases and 14 bases, with 17 bases remaining between them. Here the CDR3 reads CASSLSVAVYVYF. CDR3 sequence (DNA): TGTGCCAGCAGCTTATCCGTAGCGGTGTATGTGTATTTT.

V gene TRBV6-5 combines with J gene TRBJ1-1, with D unclear. This CDR3 is 14 amino acids long. V was pared by 0 bases and J by 4 bases, with 9 bases between. Germline lookup yields CDR1 MNHEY and CDR2 SVGAGI. CDR3 sequence reads: CASSYSSMSTEAFF. The CDR3 DNA follows: TGTGCCAGCAGTTACTCATCCATGAGCACTGAAGCTTTCTTT.

This chain joins TRBV15 and TRBJ2-6, with TRBD2 identical over 10 bases. This CDR3 is built from 17 residues. The germline V gene encodes CDR1 LNHNV and CDR2 YYDKDF (reference sequence). Trimming took 3 bases from V and 3 from J; bases not matched to a gene: 5. CDR3 in amino acids: CATSRTAGGNGANVLTF. Here the CDR3 DNA reads TGTGCCACCAGCAGGACAGCGGGAGGGAATGGGGCCAACGTCCTGACTTTC.

The CDR3 region has the DNA TGTGCCAGCAGCCAAGGGACAGGGGGTCAGCCCCAGCATTTT. Residues: CASSQGTGGQPQHF. This chain joins TRBV3-1 (or the pseudogene TRBV3-2) and TRBJ1-5; 10 bases are a match to TRBD1. The germline V gene has CDR1 LGHDT and CDR2 YNNKEL (reference sequence). The CDR3 has 14 residues. The V segment lost 1 base and the J segment 6 bases; nucleotides outside the gene matches: 0.